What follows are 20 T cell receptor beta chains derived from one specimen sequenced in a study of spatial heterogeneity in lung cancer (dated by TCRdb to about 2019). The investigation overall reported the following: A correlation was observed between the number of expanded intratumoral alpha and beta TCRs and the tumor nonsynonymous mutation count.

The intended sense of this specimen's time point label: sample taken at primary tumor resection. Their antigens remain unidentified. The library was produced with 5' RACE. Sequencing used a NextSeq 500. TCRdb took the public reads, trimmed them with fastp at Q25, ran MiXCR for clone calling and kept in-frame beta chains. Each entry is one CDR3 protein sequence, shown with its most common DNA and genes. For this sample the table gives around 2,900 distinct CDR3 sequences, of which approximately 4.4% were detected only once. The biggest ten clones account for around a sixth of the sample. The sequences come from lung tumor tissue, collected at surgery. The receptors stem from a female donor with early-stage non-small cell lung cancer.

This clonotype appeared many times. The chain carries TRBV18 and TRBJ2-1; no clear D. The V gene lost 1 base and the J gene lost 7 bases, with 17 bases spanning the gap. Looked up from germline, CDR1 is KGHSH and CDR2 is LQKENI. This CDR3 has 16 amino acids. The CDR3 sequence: CASSPRLGRLANEQFF. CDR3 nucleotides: TGTGCCAGCTCACCACGCCTCGGTAGGCTGGCTAATGAGCAGTTCTTC. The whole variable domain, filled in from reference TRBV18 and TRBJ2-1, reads NAGVMQNPRHLVRRRGQEARLRCSPMKGHSHVYWYRQLPEEGLKFMVYLQKENIIDESGMPKERFSAEFPKEGPSILRIQQVVRGDSAAYFCASSPRLGRLANEQFFGPGTRLTVL.

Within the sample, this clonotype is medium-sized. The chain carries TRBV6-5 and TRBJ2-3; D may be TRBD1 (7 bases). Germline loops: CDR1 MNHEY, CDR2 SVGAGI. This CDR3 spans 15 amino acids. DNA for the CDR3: TGTGCAACCGGAGGGGGCAGCTCTAGCACAGATACGCAGTATTTT. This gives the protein CATGGGSSSTDTQYF.

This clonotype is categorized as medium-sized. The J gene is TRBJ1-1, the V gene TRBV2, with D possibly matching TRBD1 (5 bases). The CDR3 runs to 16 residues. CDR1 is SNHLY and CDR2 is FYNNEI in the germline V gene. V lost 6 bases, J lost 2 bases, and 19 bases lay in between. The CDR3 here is CASSPRTRGGNTEAFF. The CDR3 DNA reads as TGTGCCAGCAGCCCCCGTACCCGGGGGGGAAACACTGAAGCTTTCTTT. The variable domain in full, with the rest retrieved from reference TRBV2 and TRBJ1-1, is EPEVTQTPSHQVTQMGQEVILRCVPISNHLYFYWYRQILGQKVEFLVSFYNNEISEKSEIFDDQFSVERPDGSNFTLKIRSTKLEDSAMYFCASSPRTRGGNTEAFFGQGTRLTVV.

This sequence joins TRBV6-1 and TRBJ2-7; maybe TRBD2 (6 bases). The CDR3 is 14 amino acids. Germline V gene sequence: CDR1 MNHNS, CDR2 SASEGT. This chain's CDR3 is CARRDRRVRKEQYF. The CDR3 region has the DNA TGTGCAAGAAGGGATAGGAGGGTAAGGAAGGAGCAGTACTTC.

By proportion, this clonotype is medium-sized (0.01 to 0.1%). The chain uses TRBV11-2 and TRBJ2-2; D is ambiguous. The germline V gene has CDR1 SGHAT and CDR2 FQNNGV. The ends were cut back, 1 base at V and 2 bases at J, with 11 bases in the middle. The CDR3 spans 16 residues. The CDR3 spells CASSLAGPINTGELFF. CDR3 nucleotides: TGTGCCAGCAGCTTAGCTGGACCGATAAACACCGGGGAGCTGTTTTTT.

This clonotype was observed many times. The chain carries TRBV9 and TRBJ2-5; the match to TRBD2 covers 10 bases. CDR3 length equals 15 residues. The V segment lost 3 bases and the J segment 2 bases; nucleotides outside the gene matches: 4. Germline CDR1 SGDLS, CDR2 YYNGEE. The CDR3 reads CASSERGLAQETQYF. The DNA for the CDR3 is TGTGCCAGCAGCGAGAGGGGACTAGCGCAAGAGACCCAGTACTTC.

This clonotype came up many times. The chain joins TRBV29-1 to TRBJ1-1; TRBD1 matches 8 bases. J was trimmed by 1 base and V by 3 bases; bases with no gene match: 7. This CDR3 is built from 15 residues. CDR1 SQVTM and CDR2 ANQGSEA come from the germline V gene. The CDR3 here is CSVDATGQGNTEAFF. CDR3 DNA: TGCAGCGTTGATGCTACAGGACAGGGGAACACTGAAGCTTTCTTT.

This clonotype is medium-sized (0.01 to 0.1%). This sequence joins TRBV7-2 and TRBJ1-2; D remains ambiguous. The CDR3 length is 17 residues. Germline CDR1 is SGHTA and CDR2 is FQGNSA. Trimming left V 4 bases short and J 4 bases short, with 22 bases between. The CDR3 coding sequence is TGTGCCAGCAGCTCCACCTCTTTGGAGGGTCTGAGCTATGGCTACACCTTC. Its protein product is CASSSTSLEGLSYGYTF.

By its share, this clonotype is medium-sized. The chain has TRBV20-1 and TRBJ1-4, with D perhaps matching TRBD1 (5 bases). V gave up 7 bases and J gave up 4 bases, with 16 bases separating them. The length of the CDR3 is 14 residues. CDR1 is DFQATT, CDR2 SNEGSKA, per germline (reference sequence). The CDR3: CSGLAGGGNEKLFF. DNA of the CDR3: TGCAGTGGTCTTGCAGGCGGGGGTAATGAAAAACTGTTTTTT.

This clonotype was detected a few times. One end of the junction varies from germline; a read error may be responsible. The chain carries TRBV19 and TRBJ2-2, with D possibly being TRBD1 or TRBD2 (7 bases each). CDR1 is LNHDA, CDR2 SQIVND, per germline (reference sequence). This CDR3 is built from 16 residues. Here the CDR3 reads CASSIGRGPDTGELFF. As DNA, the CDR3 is TGTGCCAGTAGCATAGGGAGGGGGCCGGACACCGGGGAGCTGTTTTTT.

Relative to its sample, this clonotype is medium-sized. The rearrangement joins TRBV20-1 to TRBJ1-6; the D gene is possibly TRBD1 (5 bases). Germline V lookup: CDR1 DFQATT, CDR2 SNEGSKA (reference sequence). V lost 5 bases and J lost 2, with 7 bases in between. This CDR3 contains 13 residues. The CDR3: CSAPGTYNSPLHF. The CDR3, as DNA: TGCAGTGCTCCAGGGACCTATAATTCACCCCTCCACTTT.

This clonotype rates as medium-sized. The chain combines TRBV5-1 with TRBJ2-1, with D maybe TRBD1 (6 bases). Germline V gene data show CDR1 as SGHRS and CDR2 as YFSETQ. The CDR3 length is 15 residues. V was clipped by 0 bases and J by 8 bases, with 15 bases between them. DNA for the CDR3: TGCGCCAGCAGCTTGGTTCAGGGGAATAGGGATGAGCAGTTCTTC. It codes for CASSLVQGNRDEQFF.

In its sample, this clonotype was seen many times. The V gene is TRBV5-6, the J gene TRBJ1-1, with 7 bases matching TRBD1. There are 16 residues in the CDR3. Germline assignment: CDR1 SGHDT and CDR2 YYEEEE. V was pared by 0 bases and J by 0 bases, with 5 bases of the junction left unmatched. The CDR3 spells CASSLGTGSMNTEAFF. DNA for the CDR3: TGTGCCAGCAGCTTGGGGACAGGAAGTATGAACACTGAAGCTTTCTTT.

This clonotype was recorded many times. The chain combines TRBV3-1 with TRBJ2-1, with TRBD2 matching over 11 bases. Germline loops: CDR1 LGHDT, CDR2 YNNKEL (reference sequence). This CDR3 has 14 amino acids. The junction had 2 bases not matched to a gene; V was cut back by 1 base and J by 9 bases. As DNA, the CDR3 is TGTGCCAGCAGCCAAGGGACTAGCGGGTTTGAGCAGTTCTTC. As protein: CASSQGTSGFEQFF.

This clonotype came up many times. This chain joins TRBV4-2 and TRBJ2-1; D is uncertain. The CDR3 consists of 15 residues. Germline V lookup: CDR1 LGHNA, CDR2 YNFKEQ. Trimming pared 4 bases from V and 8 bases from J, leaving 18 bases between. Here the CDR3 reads CASSLDPLAFDEQFF. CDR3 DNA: TGTGCCAGCAGCCTTGACCCCCTGGCCTTTGATGAGCAGTTCTTC.

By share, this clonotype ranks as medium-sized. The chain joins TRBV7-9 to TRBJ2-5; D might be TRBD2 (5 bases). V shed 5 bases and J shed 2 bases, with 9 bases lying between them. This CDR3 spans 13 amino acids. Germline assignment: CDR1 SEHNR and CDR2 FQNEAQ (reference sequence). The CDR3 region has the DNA TGTGCCAGCAGCAGAGGACTGCAAGAGACCCAGTACTTC. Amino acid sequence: CASSRGLQETQYF.

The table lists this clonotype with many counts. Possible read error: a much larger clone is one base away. CDR3 region: CASSLGHARSGANVLTF. CDR3 DNA: TGTGCCAGCAGCTTAGGACACGCTCGTTCTGGGGCCAACGTCCTGACTTTC. V and J are TRBV5-5 and TRBJ2-6; tentatively, D is TRBD1 (5 bases). Trimming cost V 2 bases and J 1 base, with 13 bases left between them. The CDR3 extends over 17 amino acids. Germline V lookup: CDR1 SGHKS, CDR2 YYEKEE (reference sequence).

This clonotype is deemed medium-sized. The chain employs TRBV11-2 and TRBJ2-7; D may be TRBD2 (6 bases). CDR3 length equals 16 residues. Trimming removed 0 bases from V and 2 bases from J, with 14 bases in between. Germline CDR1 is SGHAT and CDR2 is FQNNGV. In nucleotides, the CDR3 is TGTGCCAGCAGCTTAGATAGCGGTGGATCACCCTACGAGCAGTACTTC. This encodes CASSLDSGGSPYEQYF.

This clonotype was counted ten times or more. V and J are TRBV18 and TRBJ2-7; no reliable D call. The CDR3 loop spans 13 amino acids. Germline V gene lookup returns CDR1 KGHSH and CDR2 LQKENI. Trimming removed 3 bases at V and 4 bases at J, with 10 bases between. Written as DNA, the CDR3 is TGTGCCAGCTCACCTGGGTACCTTTACGAGCAGTACTTC. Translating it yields CASSPGYLYEQYF.

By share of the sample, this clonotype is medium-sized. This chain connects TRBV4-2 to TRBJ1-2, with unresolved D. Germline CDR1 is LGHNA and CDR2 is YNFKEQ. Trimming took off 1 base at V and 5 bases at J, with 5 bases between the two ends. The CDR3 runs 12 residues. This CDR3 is CASSQARYGYTF. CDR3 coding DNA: TGTGCCAGCAGCCAAGCAAGATATGGCTACACCTTC.